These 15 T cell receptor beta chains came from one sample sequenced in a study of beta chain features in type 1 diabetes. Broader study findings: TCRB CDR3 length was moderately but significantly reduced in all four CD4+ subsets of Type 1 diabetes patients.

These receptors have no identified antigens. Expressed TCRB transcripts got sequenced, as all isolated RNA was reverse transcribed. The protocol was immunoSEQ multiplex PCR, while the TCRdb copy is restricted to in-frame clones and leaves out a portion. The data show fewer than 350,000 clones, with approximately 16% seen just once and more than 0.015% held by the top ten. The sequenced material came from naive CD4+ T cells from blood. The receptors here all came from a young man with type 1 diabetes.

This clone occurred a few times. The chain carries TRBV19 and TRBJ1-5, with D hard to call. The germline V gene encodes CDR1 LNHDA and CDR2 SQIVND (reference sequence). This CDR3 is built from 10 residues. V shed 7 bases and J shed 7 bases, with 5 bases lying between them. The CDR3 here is CASNSQPQHF. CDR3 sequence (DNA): TGTGCCAGTAATTCGCAGCCCCAGCATTTT.

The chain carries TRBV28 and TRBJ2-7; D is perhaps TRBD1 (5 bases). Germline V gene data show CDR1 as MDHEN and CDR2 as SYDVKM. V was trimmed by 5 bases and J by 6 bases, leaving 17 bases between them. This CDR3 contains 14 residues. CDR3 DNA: TGTGCCAGCAGTCGGGCCTCCAGGGTCCGCGAGCAGTACTTC. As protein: CASSRASRVREQYF.

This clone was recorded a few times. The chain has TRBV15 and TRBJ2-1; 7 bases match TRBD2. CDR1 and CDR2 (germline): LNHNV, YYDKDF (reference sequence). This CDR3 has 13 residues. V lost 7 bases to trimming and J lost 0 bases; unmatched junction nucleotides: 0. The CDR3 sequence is CATKRGSYNEQFF. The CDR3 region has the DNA TGTGCCACCAAGCGGGGCTCCTACAATGAGCAGTTCTTC.

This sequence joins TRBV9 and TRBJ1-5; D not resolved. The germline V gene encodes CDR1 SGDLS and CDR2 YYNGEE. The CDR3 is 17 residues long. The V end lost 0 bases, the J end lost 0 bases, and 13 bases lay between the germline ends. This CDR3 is CASSVVVISTSNQPQHF. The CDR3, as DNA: TGTGCCAGCAGCGTAGTAGTTATTTCAACTAGCAATCAGCCCCAGCATTTT.

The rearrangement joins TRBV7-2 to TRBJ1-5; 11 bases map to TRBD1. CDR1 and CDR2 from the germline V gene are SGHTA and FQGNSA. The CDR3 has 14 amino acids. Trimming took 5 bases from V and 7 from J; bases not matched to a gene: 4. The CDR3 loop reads CASSLRDRGQPQHF. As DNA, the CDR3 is TGTGCCAGCAGCCTCCGGGACAGGGGGCAGCCCCAGCATTTT.

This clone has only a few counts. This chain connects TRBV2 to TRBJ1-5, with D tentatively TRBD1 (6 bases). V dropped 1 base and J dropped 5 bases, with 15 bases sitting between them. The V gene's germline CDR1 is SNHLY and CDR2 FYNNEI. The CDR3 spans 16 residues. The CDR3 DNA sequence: TGTGCCAGCAGTGAAGATATGGTATGGGGGCATCAGCCCCAGCATTTT. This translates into CASSEDMVWGHQPQHF.

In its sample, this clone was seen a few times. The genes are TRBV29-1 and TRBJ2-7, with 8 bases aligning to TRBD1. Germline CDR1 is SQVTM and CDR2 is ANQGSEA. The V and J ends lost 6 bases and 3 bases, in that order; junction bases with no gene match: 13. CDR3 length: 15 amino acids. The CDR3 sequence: CSVTFQGQAYYEQYF. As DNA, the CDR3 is TGCAGCGTCACGTTTCAGGGACAGGCCTACTACGAGCAGTACTTC.

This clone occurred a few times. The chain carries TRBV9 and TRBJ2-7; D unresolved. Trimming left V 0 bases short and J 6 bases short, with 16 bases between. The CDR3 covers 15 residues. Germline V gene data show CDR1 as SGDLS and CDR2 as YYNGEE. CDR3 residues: CASSVEPEPRGEQYF. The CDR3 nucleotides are TGTGCCAGCAGCGTAGAGCCAGAACCCCGCGGCGAGCAGTACTTC.

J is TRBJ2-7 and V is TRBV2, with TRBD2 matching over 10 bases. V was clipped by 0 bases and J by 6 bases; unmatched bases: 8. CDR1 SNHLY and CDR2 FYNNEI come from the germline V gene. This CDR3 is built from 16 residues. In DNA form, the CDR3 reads TGTGCCAGCAGTGAAGCGCCTAGCGGGAGTTTCTTCGAGCAGTACTTC. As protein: CASSEAPSGSFFEQYF.

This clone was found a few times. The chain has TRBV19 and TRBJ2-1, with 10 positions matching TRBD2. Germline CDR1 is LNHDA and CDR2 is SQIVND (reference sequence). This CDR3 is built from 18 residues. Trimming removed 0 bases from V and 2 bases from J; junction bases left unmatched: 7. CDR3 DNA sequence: TGTGCCAGTAGTATAGATCCCCCTAGCGGGAGTACCTACAATGAGCAGTTCTTC. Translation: CASSIDPPSGSTYNEQFF. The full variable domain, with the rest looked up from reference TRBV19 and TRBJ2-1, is DGGITQSPKYLFRKEGQNVTLSCEQNLNHDAMYWYRQDPGQGLRLIYYSQIVNDFQKGDIAEGYSVSREKKESFPLTVTSAQKNPTAFYLCASSIDPPSGSTYNEQFFGPGTRLTVL.

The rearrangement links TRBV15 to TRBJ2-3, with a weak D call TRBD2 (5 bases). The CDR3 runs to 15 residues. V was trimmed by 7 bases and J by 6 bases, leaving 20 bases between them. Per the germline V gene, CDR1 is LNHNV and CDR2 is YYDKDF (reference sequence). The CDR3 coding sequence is TGTGCCACCAACGCGGGCCTCGGCCTTTGGGATACGCAGTATTTT. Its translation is CATNAGLGLWDTQYF. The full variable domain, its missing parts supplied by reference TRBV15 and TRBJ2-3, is DAMVIQNPRYQVTQFGKPVTLSCSQTLNHNVMYWYQQKSSQAPKLLFHYYDKDFNNEADTPDNFQSRRPNTSFCFLDIRSPGLGDTAMYLCATNAGLGLWDTQYFGPGTRLTVL.

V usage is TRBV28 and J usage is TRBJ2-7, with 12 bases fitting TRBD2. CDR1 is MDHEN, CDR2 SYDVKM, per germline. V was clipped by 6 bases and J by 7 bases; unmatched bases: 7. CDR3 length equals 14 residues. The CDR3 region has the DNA TGTGCCAGCAGGTGGACTAGCGGGGTTAAGGAGCAGTACTTC. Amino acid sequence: CASRWTSGVKEQYF.

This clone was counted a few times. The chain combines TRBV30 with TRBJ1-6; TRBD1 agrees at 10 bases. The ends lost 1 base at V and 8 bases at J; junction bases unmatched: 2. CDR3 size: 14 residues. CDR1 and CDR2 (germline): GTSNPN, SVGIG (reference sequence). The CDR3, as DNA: TGTGCCTGGAGTGGGGGGACAGGGGATTCACCCCTCCACTTT. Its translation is CAWSGGTGDSPLHF.

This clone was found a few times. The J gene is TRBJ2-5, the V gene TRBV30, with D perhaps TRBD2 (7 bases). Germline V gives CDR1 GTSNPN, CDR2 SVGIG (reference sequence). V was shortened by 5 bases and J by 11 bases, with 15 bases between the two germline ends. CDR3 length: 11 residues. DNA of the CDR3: TGTGCCTGGGGCGGGGGCTCGACGCAGTACTTC. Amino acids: CAWGGGSTQYF. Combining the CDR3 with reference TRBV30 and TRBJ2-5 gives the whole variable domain SQTIHQWPATLVQPVGSPLSLECTVEGTSNPNLYWYRQAAGRGLQLLFYSVGIGQISSEVPQNLSASRPQDRQFILSSKKLLLSDSGFYLCAWGGGSTQYFGPGTRLLVL.

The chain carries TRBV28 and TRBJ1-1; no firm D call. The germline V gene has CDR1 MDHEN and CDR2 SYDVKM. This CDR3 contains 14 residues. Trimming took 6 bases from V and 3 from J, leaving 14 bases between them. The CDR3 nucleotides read TGTGCCAGCAGAAGGTCCGACCGGGACACTGAAGCTTTCTTT. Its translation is CASRRSDRDTEAFF.